Below are 22 T cell receptor beta chains sequenced from a single sample in a study of shared clonotypes between healthy human individuals. Using immunoSEQ multiplex PCR, the repertoire was profiled, and TCRdb retains in-frame clones only, with some absent. The sample has approximately 400,000 clones, about 97% seen once. The sequencing sample was made of memory CD8+ T cells sorted from blood. Subset described: CD45RO+ cells pooled with CCR7-negative TemRA cells. The origin of the receptors is a man aged 25 to 45 in good health.

This chain connects TRBV19 to TRBJ2-6; D may be TRBD1 (6 bases). CDR1 LNHDA and CDR2 SQIVND come from the germline V gene (reference sequence). Trimming took off 1 base at V and 2 bases at J, with 6 bases between the two ends. The CDR3 runs to 15 residues. CDR3 bases: TGTGCCAGTAGTATAGCAGGGGCTGGGGCCAACGTCCTGACTTTC. The encoded protein is CASSIAGAGANVLTF.

The chain joins TRBV29-1 to TRBJ2-1, with 10 positions matching TRBD2. The germline gives CDR1 SQVTM, CDR2 ANQGSEA. Unmatched junction bases numbered 10, after V lost 4 bases and J lost 10 bases. The CDR3 has 14 amino acids. The CDR3 protein is CSVVASGSSWEQFF. The DNA of the CDR3 is TGCAGCGTTGTGGCTAGCGGGAGTTCTTGGGAGCAGTTCTTC.

The table lists this clone with a count of one. The chain has TRBV6-5 and TRBJ1-6; D remains unclear. The ends were cut back, 2 bases at V and 0 bases at J, with 2 bases in the middle. Per the germline V gene, CDR1 is MNHEY and CDR2 is SVGAGI. This CDR3 contains 14 residues. The CDR3 DNA reads TGTGCCAGCAGTTACAGCTCCTATAATTCACCCCTCCACTTT. Its protein product is CASSYSSYNSPLHF.

Turning to this clone: Other nucleotide sequences in the sample specify the same CDR3. The CDR3 DNA follows: TGTGCCAGTAGTATAGGGACAGGCAATCAGCCCCAGCATTTT. This translates into CASSIGTGNQPQHF. The rearrangement uses TRBV19 and TRBJ1-5, with a weak D call TRBD1 (6 bases). V was pared by 1 base and J by 2 bases, with 6 bases between. The CDR3 has 14 residues. CDR1 is LNHDA and CDR2 is SQIVND in the germline V gene (reference sequence). Supplemented by reference TRBV19 and TRBJ1-5, the full variable domain reads DGGITQSPKYLFRKEGQNVTLSCEQNLNHDAMYWYRQDPGQGLRLIYYSQIVNDFQKGDIAEGYSVSREKKESFPLTVTSAQKNPTAFYLCASSIGTGNQPQHFGDGTRLSIL.

This chain links TRBV28 with TRBJ2-2; D may be TRBD1 (5 bases). CDR3 size: 16 residues. V lost 3 bases and J lost 1, with 12 bases in between. CDR1 and CDR2 from the germline V gene are MDHEN and SYDVKM. The CDR3 nucleotides are TGTGCCAGCAGTTTGTCACCACAGGAGAACACCGGGGAGCTGTTTTTT. Amino acid sequence: CASSLSPQENTGELFF.

The chain is built from TRBV30 and TRBJ2-2; D remains ambiguous. The CDR3 covers 13 residues. V gave up 5 bases and J gave up 5 bases, with 12 bases separating them. In germline, CDR1 is GTSNPN, CDR2 SVGIG (reference sequence). The CDR3 reads CAWRLASTGELFF. The CDR3 region has the DNA TGTGCCTGGCGCTTAGCTTCGACCGGGGAGCTGTTTTTT.

The chain is built from TRBV2 and TRBJ1-3; weak D call: TRBD1 (5 bases). The germline V gene encodes CDR1 SNHLY and CDR2 FYNNEI. V lost 8 bases and J lost 2, with 10 bases in between. The CDR3 has 13 residues. DNA for the CDR3: TGTGCCAGCTGGGGCGCACCTGGAAACACCATATATTTT. Its protein is CASWGAPGNTIYF.

This chain joins TRBV7-9 and TRBJ2-2; 10 bases line up with TRBD2. Germline V gene lookup returns CDR1 SEHNR and CDR2 FQNEAQ (reference sequence). The length of the CDR3 is 14 residues. The J segment lost 2 bases and the V segment lost 9 bases, leaving 3 bases of the junction unmatched. The CDR3 DNA is TGTGCCAGAGGGACTAGCGCTAACACCGGGGAGCTGTTTTTT. It yields the protein CARGTSANTGELFF. The whole variable domain, filled in from reference TRBV7-9 and TRBJ2-2, reads DTGVSQNPRHKITKRGQNVTFRCDPISEHNRLYWYRQTLGQGPEFLTYFQNEAQLEKSRLLSDRFSAERPKGSFSTLEIQRTEQGDSAMYLCARGTSANTGELFFGEGSRLTVL.

V and J are TRBV18 and TRBJ1-4; a weak D match, TRBD1 (5 bases). This CDR3 is built from 15 residues. Trimming took off 5 bases at V and 7 bases at J, with 17 bases between the two ends. The germline gives CDR1 KGHSH, CDR2 LQKENI. CDR3 sequence reads: CASSSKTGVGEKLFF. The DNA for the CDR3 is TGTGCCAGCTCATCCAAAACAGGAGTCGGTGAAAAACTGTTTTTT.

The V and J genes are TRBV5-1 and TRBJ2-1, with 13 bases matching TRBD2. V shed 4 bases, J shed 15 bases, and the junction held 16 bases outside the gene matches. The germline V gene has CDR1 SGHRS and CDR2 YFSETQ. The CDR3 runs 16 residues. The CDR3 reads CASSVGLAGPGLYPFF. In nucleotides, the CDR3 is TGCGCCAGCAGCGTGGGACTAGCGGGACCCGGGCTCTATCCGTTCTTC.

The chain couples TRBV5-1 to TRBJ2-3; D call uncertain. The length of the CDR3 is 15 residues. V gave up 0 bases and J gave up 4 bases, with 12 bases separating them. Germline CDR1 SGHRS, CDR2 YFSETQ. The CDR3 loop is CASSLVSGNSDTQYF. The CDR3 region has the DNA TGCGCCAGCAGCTTGGTGTCCGGAAACTCAGATACGCAGTATTTT.

The J gene is TRBJ1-3, the V gene TRBV5-1; weak D call: TRBD1 (6 bases). With 3 bases removed from V and 3 bases from J, the gap between germline ends came to 10 bases. Per germline, CDR1 SGHRS and CDR2 YFSETQ. This CDR3 is built from 14 residues. The CDR3 here is CASSSGEYGNTIYF. The CDR3, as DNA: TGCGCCAGCAGCTCAGGGGAGTATGGAAACACCATATATTTT.

The chain has TRBV5-1 and TRBJ1-5; a possible D gene is TRBD1 (5 bases). With 0 bases removed from V and 2 bases from J, the gap between germline ends came to 9 bases. The CDR3 is 15 residues long. Germline CDR1 and CDR2: SGHRS and YFSETQ. CDR3 nucleotides: TGCGCCAGCAGCTTGGCAGGGACGGGCAATCAGCCCCAGCATTTT. The encoded protein is CASSLAGTGNQPQHF.

This clone was seen only a few times. For the CDR3, the DNA is TGTGCCAGCAGCCAAGATAGGAGGGGAGGGACAGGGGGTGGCTACACCTTC. It encodes CASSQDRRGGTGGGYTF. The V gene is TRBV4-2, the J gene TRBJ1-2, with 11 bases lining up with TRBD1. CDR3 length: 17 residues. With 0 bases clipped from V and 7 bases from J, the junction kept 10 bases outside the gene matches. Germline V gene lookup returns CDR1 LGHNA and CDR2 YNFKEQ.

Only one count was recorded for this clone. J is TRBJ2-2 and V is TRBV7-9, with unresolved D. CDR3 size: 13 residues. V lost 2 bases and J lost 6, with 7 bases in between. Germline loops: CDR1 SEHNR, CDR2 FQNEAQ (reference sequence). This CDR3 is CASSLSYPGELFF. The CDR3 coding sequence is TGTGCCAGCAGCTTATCATACCCCGGGGAGCTGTTTTTT.

This clone was picked up a small number of times. The sample contains more than one DNA sequence encoding this CDR3. The J gene is TRBJ2-7, the V gene TRBV5-1, with 10 bases fitting TRBD2. From germline, CDR1 is SGHRS and CDR2 YFSETQ. The CDR3 has 14 amino acids. V shed 0 bases, J shed 3 bases, and the junction held 0 bases outside the gene matches. The CDR3 DNA reads as TGCGCCAGCAGCTTGGCTAGCGGGAGCTACGAGCAGTACTTC. Protein product: CASSLASGSYEQYF.

This chain joins TRBV11-2 and TRBJ2-2; the match to TRBD2 covers 13 bases. Trimming cost V 5 bases and J 4 bases; bases outside gene matches: 13. The CDR3 contains 19 residues. Germline-derived CDR1 and CDR2 are SGHAT and FQNNGV. In DNA form, the CDR3 reads TGTGCCAGCAGCCTCGCCGGCCTACTAGCGGGAGGGCGCACCGGGGAGCTGTTTTTT. It yields the protein CASSLAGLLAGGRTGELFF.

The chain carries TRBV29-1 and TRBJ2-3; 9 bases fit TRBD1. The CDR3 contains 14 residues. Per germline, CDR1 SQVTM and CDR2 ANQGSEA. After removal of 4 bases from V and 6 bases from J, the junction contained 8 bases not matched to a gene. Written as DNA, the CDR3 is TGCAGCGTTGTAGGACAGGGGTTGGGGGATACGCAGTATTTT. Translated: CSVVGQGLGDTQYF.

The rearrangement uses TRBV5-4 and TRBJ2-7; 7 nucleotides agree with TRBD1. The CDR3 covers 15 residues. In germline, CDR1 is SGHNT, CDR2 YYREEE (reference sequence). The V and J ends lost 4 bases and 3 bases, in that order; junction bases with no gene match: 10. The CDR3 sequence: CASSRRDSLGYEQYF. The CDR3 DNA sequence: TGTGCCAGCAGCCGACGGGACAGCCTTGGCTACGAGCAGTACTTC.

The V and J genes are TRBV9 and TRBJ2-5; D is perhaps TRBD1 (6 bases). CDR3 length: 14 amino acids. Germline V gene sequence: CDR1 SGDLS, CDR2 YYNGEE. Trimming took off 0 bases at V and 3 bases at J, with 9 bases between the two ends. The DNA for the CDR3 is TGTGCCAGCAGCGTAGGGGGGCTAAAAGAGACCCAGTACTTC. It yields the protein CASSVGGLKETQYF.

The chain combines TRBV18 with TRBJ1-4; 9 nucleotides line up with TRBD1. V shed 3 bases, J shed 10 bases, and the junction held 0 bases outside the gene matches. The germline V gene encodes CDR1 KGHSH and CDR2 LQKENI. This CDR3 is built from 12 residues. CDR3 in DNA: TGTGCCAGCTCACCGGACAGGGGAAAACTGTTTTTT. Protein: CASSPDRGKLFF.

This chain links TRBV11-1 with TRBJ2-2, with D tentatively TRBD1 or TRBD2 (5 bases each). Germline V gene data show CDR1 as SGHAT and CDR2 as FQDESV (reference sequence). The CDR3 is 12 residues long. Trimming cost V 3 bases and J 7 bases, with 6 bases left between them. The CDR3 region has the DNA TGTGCCAGCAGCTTTGGGGGCGGGGAGCTGTTTTTT. This encodes CASSFGGGELFF.